Listed below are T cell receptor beta chains from one sample, sequenced in a study of cytomegalovirus exposure and HLA in healthy donors. Here immunoSEQ multiplex PCR was the method, and the copy in TCRdb shows in-frame clones only, minus some. This sample has 150,000 to 180,000 clones, with 70% to 90% found just once. Sequencing used PBMCs. The source is a human donor in good health. The CDR3 runs from the conserved cysteine through the conserved F or W. Each record gives: clone size, J gene, D gene, V gene, CDR3 protein, CDR3 DNA. The D gene is left open where the match is weak. A clone size is listed for some rows: how often the clone was seen (once, few, many), or a class if it is expanded.

- | TRBJ2-7 | TRBD2 | TRBV7-6 | CASSLAAGGGNYEQYF | TGTGCCAGCAGCTTAGCGGCGGGGGGGGGTAACTACGAGCAGTACTTC
- | TRBJ1-1 | TRBD1 | TRBV2 | CASSARGRSAEAFF | TGTGCCAGCAGTGCCAGGGGGCGCTCCGCTGAAGCTTTCTTT
- | TRBJ2-7 | TRBD2 | TRBV7-2 | CASSSRLAGVPEQYF | TGTGCCAGCAGTTCCCGCCTAGCGGGGGTCCCCGAGCAGTACTTC
- | TRBJ1-4 | - | TRBV7-6 | CASSDGRRATNEKLFF | TGTGCCAGCAGCGACGGACGGAGGGCAACTAATGAAAAACTGTTTTTT
- | TRBJ2-3 | TRBD1 | TRBV29-1 | CSVDCRRQGTDTQYF | TGCAGCGTTGATTGTAGGCGACAGGGTACAGATACGCAGTATTTT
- | TRBJ2-3 | TRBD2 | TRBV5-1 | CASSPTAGGPTDTQYF | TGCGCCAGCAGCCCCACAGCGGGGGGGCCCACAGATACGCAGTATTTT
- | TRBJ1-5 | - | TRBV19 | CASSTTGRWQPQHF | TGTGCCAGTAGTACCACAGGGCGATGGCAGCCCCAGCATTTT
- | TRBJ2-1 | TRBD1 | TRBV7-8 | CASSPLRDRIYNEQFF | TGTGCCAGCAGCCCTCTCAGGGACAGAATATACAATGAGCAGTTCTTC
- | TRBJ2-2 | TRBD2 | TRBV10-1 | CASSESTSGGNTGELFF | TGCGCCAGCAGTGAGTCGACTAGCGGAGGGAACACCGGGGAGCTGTTTTTT
- | TRBJ2-5 | - | TRBV5-1 | CASSFLQGSGETQYF | TGCGCCAGCAGCTTCTTACAGGGAAGTGGGGAGACCCAGTACTTC
- | TRBJ1-1 | - | TRBV6-5 | CASRNGGVNTEAFF | TGTGCCAGCAGAAACGGGGGGGTGAACACTGAAGCTTTCTTT
- | TRBJ1-3 | - | TRBV5-4 | CASSKGMDGNTIYF | TGTGCCAGCAGCAAGGGGATGGATGGAAACACCATATATTTT
- | TRBJ1-6 | - | TRBV19 | CASNHREKNSPLHF | TGTGCCAGTAATCACAGGGAGAAAAATTCACCCCTCCACTTT
- | TRBJ2-7 | TRBD2 | TRBV5-1 | CASSLGSGRKYEQYF | TGCGCCAGCAGCTTGGGTAGCGGGAGAAAATACGAGCAGTACTTC
- | TRBJ1-6 | TRBD1 | TRBV6-6 | CASSVPGTDNSPLHF | TGTGCCAGCAGTGTGCCCGGGACAGATAATTCACCCCTCCACTTT
- | TRBJ1-1 | - | TRBV5-1 | CASKLTALGNTEAFF | TGCGCCAGCAAACTAACCGCTCTGGGGAACACTGAAGCTTTCTTT
few | TRBJ2-1 | TRBD1 | TRBV7-6 | CASSSRTGRNEQFF | TGTGCCAGCAGCTCCCGGACAGGGAGGAATGAGCAGTTCTTC
once | TRBJ1-1 | - | TRBV5-1 | CASSLSTVNTEAFF | TGCGCCAGCAGCTTGTCCACAGTTAACACTGAAGCTTTCTTT
- | TRBJ2-1 | - | TRBV6-5 | CASSYSFGGSTEQFF | TGTGCCAGCAGTTACTCGTTTGGGGGGAGTACTGAGCAGTTCTTC
- | TRBJ2-5 | TRBD1 | TRBV11-1 | CASSQDRGRETQYF | TGTGCCAGCAGCCAGGACAGGGGGAGAGAGACCCAGTACTTC
- | TRBJ2-7 | TRBD1 | TRBV6-1 | CASSELTGGAQEQYF | TGTGCCAGCAGTGAATTGACAGGGGGCGCTCAGGAGCAGTACTTC
- | TRBJ1-4 | TRBD1 | TRBV2 | CASSDRTGTNEKLFF | TGTGCCAGCAGTGACCGGACAGGGACTAATGAAAAACTGTTTTTT
- | TRBJ2-7 | - | TRBV5-6 | CASSLGGDTYEQYF | TGTGCCAGCAGCTTGGGAGGGGACACTTACGAGCAGTACTTC
- | TRBJ2-1 | TRBD2 | TRBV4-1 | CASSQGTSGTGGEQFF | TGCGCCAGCAGCCAGGGAACTAGCGGGACCGGCGGGGAGCAGTTCTTC
- | TRBJ2-1 | TRBD1 | TRBV9 | CASSLQGQGLSNEQFF | TGTGCCAGCAGCCTACAAGGACAGGGATTATCCAATGAGCAGTTCTTC
- | TRBJ2-1 | TRBD2 | TRBV27 | CASSSGLAGYNEQFF | TGTGCCAGCAGTTCGGGACTAGCCGGGTACAATGAGCAGTTCTTC
- | TRBJ1-2 | TRBD1 | TRBV9 | CASSGGDRGRYGYTF | TGTGCCAGCAGCGGGGGGGACAGGGGTCGATATGGCTACACCTTC
- | TRBJ1-1 | - | TRBV18 | CASSLRTDLNTEAFF | TGTGCCAGCTCACTACGGACAGATTTGAACACTGAAGCTTTCTTT
- | TRBJ1-4 | - | TRBV28 | CASSPVKEGRKLFF | TGTGCCAGCAGCCCCGTGAAGGAGGGGCGAAAACTGTTTTTT
- | TRBJ1-2 | - | TRBV5-6 | CASRTGMGANYGYTF | TGTGCCAGCAGGACCGGAATGGGAGCCAACTATGGCTACACCTTC
- | TRBJ2-3 | - | TRBV9 | CASMRASSTDTQYF | TGTGCCAGCATGCGGGCCTCTAGCACAGATACGCAGTATTTT
- | TRBJ2-1 | - | TRBV19 | CASRTGTLIYNEQFF | TGTGCCAGTCGTACCGGGACTCTCATATACAATGAGCAGTTCTTC
- | TRBJ1-2 | TRBD1 | TRBV15 | CATSRVTGNYNYGYTF | TGTGCCACCAGCAGGGTGACAGGGAACTATAACTATGGCTACACCTTC
- | TRBJ1-2 | - | TRBV15 | CATSRGAGTSEGYTF | TGTGCCACCAGCAGAGGAGCAGGGACATCAGAAGGCTACACCTTC
- | TRBJ1-1 | TRBD1 | TRBV6-5 | CASRPDRENTEAFF | TGTGCCAGCAGGCCGGACAGGGAGAACACTGAAGCTTTCTTT
- | TRBJ2-4 | TRBD2 | TRBV14 | CASSVIGTNKNIQYF | TGTGCCAGCAGCGTTATCGGGACTAACAAAAACATTCAGTACTTC
- | TRBJ1-1 | - | TRBV2 | CASSHDRRTEAFF | TGTGCCAGCAGTCACGACAGGCGTACTGAAGCTTTCTTT
- | TRBJ2-7 | - | TRBV19 | CASSIGPGGSSYEQYF | TGTGCCAGTAGTATAGGTCCTGGGGGGAGCTCCTACGAGCAGTACTTC
- | TRBJ2-1 | TRBD1 | TRBV5-1 | CASSFNTGQGYNEQFF | TGCGCCAGCAGCTTTAATACGGGACAGGGGTACAATGAGCAGTTCTTC
few | TRBJ2-3 | - | TRBV7-9 | CASSRNRGLRSTDTQYF | TGTGCCAGCAGCCGAAATAGAGGCCTAAGATCCACAGATACGCAGTATTTT
- | TRBJ1-2 | - | TRBV5-4 | CASSLARGSTNYGYTF | TGTGCCAGCAGCTTGGCCCGGGGGTCTACTAACTATGGCTACACCTTC
- | TRBJ1-3 | - | TRBV18 | CASSPPRGPGAGNTIYF | TGTGCCAGCTCACCACCCAGGGGCCCTGGGGCTGGAAACACCATATATTTT
few | TRBJ1-3 | TRBD1 | TRBV5-1 | CASSRGTGAGNTIYF | TGCGCCAGCAGCAGAGGGACAGGGGCTGGAAACACCATATATTTT
- | TRBJ2-7 | TRBD1 | TRBV11-2 | CASSLAPQGVYEQYF | TGTGCCAGCAGCTTAGCCCCCCAGGGGGTCTACGAGCAGTACTTC
- | TRBJ1-5 | TRBD1 | TRBV6-1 | CASSERQGGQPQHF | TGTGCCAGCAGTGAGAGACAGGGGGGTCAGCCCCAGCATTTT
- | TRBJ2-5 | - | TRBV5-1 | CASSLTSGGLRETQYF | TGCGCCAGCAGCTTGACTTCGGGGGGCCTCAGAGAGACCCAGTACTTC
- | TRBJ2-5 | TRBD2 | TRBV4-2 | CASSRGTSNQETQYF | TGTGCCAGCAGCCGCGGGACTAGCAACCAAGAGACCCAGTACTTC
- | TRBJ1-1 | TRBD1 | TRBV5-1 | CASSPGQGGTEAFF | TGCGCCAGCAGCCCAGGACAGGGGGGCACTGAAGCTTTCTTT
- | TRBJ2-1 | - | TRBV4-1 | CASSQGGKGSYNEQFF | TGCGCCAGCAGCCAAGGGGGCAAGGGTTCCTACAATGAGCAGTTCTTC
- | TRBJ2-1 | TRBD2 | TRBV5-1 | CASHTSGGPLYNEQFF | TGCGCCAGCCATACTAGCGGGGGACCCCTTTACAATGAGCAGTTCTTC
- | TRBJ1-6 | - | TRBV5-6 | CASSSGQYNSPLHF | TGTGCCAGCAGCTCGGGACAATATAATTCACCCCTCCACTTT
- | TRBJ1-2 | TRBD1 | TRBV6-6 | CASSYSDRGGYGYTF | TGTGCCAGCAGTTACTCCGACAGGGGAGGCTATGGCTACACCTTC
- | TRBJ1-2 | - | TRBV19 | CASSDRSTGIYGYTF | TGTGCCAGTAGCGATCGATCAACAGGGATCTATGGCTACACCTTC
- | TRBJ2-7 | - | TRBV7-6 | CASSLWATDERYEQYF | TGTGCCAGCAGCTTATGGGCGACAGACGAACGTTACGAGCAGTACTTC
- | TRBJ2-7 | - | TRBV19 | CASSIDREYEQYF | TGTGCCAGTAGTATAGACAGGGAATACGAGCAGTACTTC